The 5 T cell receptor beta chains listed next were all sequenced from one sample in a study of blood T cell repertoires in COVID-19. The assay was immunoSEQ multiplex PCR, and TCRdb's table has in-frame clones only and misses some. The top ten hold about an eighth of the sample, which has under 200,000 clones, around four fifths seen once. Sequenced input: PBMCs or T cells enriched from blood (not recorded which). The source of these receptors is an older woman who had recovered from COVID-19.

The genes are TRBV5-4 and TRBJ2-7; tentative D call: TRBD1 (6 bases). The CDR3 sequence is 14 residues long. V was shortened by 2 bases and J by 3 bases, with 12 bases between the two germline ends. CDR1 is SGHNT, CDR2 YYREEE, per germline (reference sequence). CDR3 sequence (DNA): TGTGCCAGCAGCTTCAGGGGAGTTGGCTACGAGCAGTACTTC. Protein: CASSFRGVGYEQYF. The variable domain in full, with the rest retrieved from reference TRBV5-4 and TRBJ2-7, is ETGVTQSPTHLIKTRGQQVTLRCSSQSGHNTVSWYQQALGQGPQFIFQYYREEENGRGNFPPRFSGLQFPNYSSELNVNALELDDSALYLCASSFRGVGYEQYFGPGTRLTVT.

V gene TRBV27 combines with J gene TRBJ2-1; 9 positions agree with TRBD2. The CDR3 extends over 14 amino acids. From germline, CDR1 is MNHEY and CDR2 SMNVEV (reference sequence). V was pared by 8 bases and J by 7 bases, with 9 bases of the junction left unmatched. The CDR3 region has the DNA TGTGCCAGCCACGCGGGGGGGCCTGGAAATGAGCAGTTCTTC. Its translation is CASHAGGPGNEQFF.

V usage is TRBV28 and J usage is TRBJ2-7; D is uncertain. The V gene lost 10 bases and the J gene lost 3 bases, with 10 bases spanning the gap. CDR3 size: 11 residues. Germline CDR1 reads MDHEN; CDR2 reads SYDVKM. This CDR3 reads CATSDSYEQYF. The CDR3 bases are TGTGCCACCTCCGATAGCTACGAGCAGTACTTC.

The chain combines TRBV27 with TRBJ1-1, with 11 bases matching TRBD1. V dropped 6 bases and J dropped 6; count of bases not matched to a gene: 9. Per the germline V gene, CDR1 is MNHEY and CDR2 is SMNVEV (reference sequence). The CDR3 consists of 15 residues. CDR3 loop: CASSRGGGQGAEAFF. The CDR3, as DNA: TGTGCCAGCAGCCGCGGCGGGGGACAGGGGGCTGAAGCTTTCTTT.

The J gene is TRBJ1-6, the V gene TRBV18; D is undetermined. Germline assignment: CDR1 KGHSH and CDR2 LQKENI. Trimming removed 6 bases from V and 7 bases from J, with 10 bases in between. The CDR3 is 13 residues long. The CDR3: CASSPKLNSPLHF. CDR3 DNA sequence: TGTGCCAGCTCTCCCAAACTAAATTCACCCCTCCACTTT.